This T cell receptor beta chain was obtained from a study of shared clonotypes between healthy human individuals. Study-wide findings and caveats: Naive CD4 clonotype sharing across a few donors was about 5.3%.

Note on this clone: Its antigen is not identified.

This CDR3 is built from 14 residues. V dropped 4 bases and J dropped 0 bases, with 10 bases sitting between them. Germline-derived CDR1 and CDR2 are SNHLY and FYNNEI. Here immunoSEQ multiplex PCR was the method, and the copy in TCRdb shows in-frame clones only, minus some. The data show about 1 million clones, 65% to 75% seen once. Sample: memory CD4+ T cells sorted from blood. Sample subset: CD45RA-negative fraction. This chain joins TRBV2 and TRBJ2-7; unclear D gene. The clonotype originates from a man between 18 and 35 years old in good health. Here the CDR3 reads CASSGRAASYEQYF. The DNA for the CDR3 is TGTGCCAGCAGTGGAAGGGCCGCCTCCTACGAGCAGTACTTC.